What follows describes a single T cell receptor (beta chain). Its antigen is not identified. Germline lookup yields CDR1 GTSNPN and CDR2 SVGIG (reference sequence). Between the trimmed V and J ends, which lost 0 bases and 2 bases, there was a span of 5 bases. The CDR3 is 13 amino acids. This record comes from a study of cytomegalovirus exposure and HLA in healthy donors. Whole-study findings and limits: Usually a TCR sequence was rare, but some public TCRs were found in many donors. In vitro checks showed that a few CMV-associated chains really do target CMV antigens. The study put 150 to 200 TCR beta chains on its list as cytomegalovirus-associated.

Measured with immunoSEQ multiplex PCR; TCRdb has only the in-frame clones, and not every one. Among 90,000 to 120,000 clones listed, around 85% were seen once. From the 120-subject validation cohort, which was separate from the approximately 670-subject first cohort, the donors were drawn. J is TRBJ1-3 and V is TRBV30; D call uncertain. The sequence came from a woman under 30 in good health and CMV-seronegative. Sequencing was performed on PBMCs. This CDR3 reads CAWSVQAGNTIYF. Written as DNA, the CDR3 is TGTGCCTGGAGTGTACAAGCTGGAAACACCATATATTTT.